The 14 T cell receptor beta chains reported below all come from one sample, sequenced in a study of CD4 T cells in relation to SARS-CoV-2 and coronaviruses. Clones were read by immunoSEQ multiplex PCR, and TCRdb kept only the in-frame ones, dropping some. The profile shows around 70,000 clones, about 87% of them singletons. The unexposed donors gave CD4+ T cells in about 2010-2019, prior to COVID-19. Sequenced: memory CD4+ T cells from PBMCs. The receptor source for this set is a human donor in good health.

This rearrangement joins TRBV29-1 to TRBJ1-5; D not resolved. Germline V CDR1 and CDR2: SQVTM, ANQGSEA. This CDR3 has 12 residues. Trimming removed 7 bases at V and 4 bases at J, with 11 bases between. The CDR3 spells CSAGSENQPQHF. The CDR3 DNA reads as TGCAGCGCCGGGTCAGAAAATCAGCCCCAGCATTTT.

J is TRBJ1-1 and V is TRBV5-1; D might be TRBD1 (5 bases). The ends were cut back, 4 bases at V and 4 bases at J, with 14 bases in the middle. The germline gives CDR1 SGHRS, CDR2 YFSETQ. This CDR3 region has 14 residues. DNA for the CDR3: TGCGCCAGCAGCCAACAGGTAGGGGCCACTGAAGCTTTCTTT. Its translation: CASSQQVGATEAFF.

Here the CDR3 reads CASSSPPGRSGRGDPYF. The DNA for the CDR3 is TGTGCCAGCAGCTCACCCCCCGGAAGAAGCGGGAGAGGGGACCCGTACTTC. The chain couples TRBV7-2 to TRBJ2-4; 8 bases map to TRBD2. Germline CDR1 reads SGHTA; CDR2 reads FQGNSA. V was clipped by 4 bases and J by 15 bases; unmatched bases: 23. The CDR3 is made up of 17 amino acids.

The chain is built from TRBV7-8 and TRBJ2-3; TRBD2 matches 16 bases. Trimming cost V 1 base and J 4 bases; bases outside gene matches: 5. CDR3 length equals 18 residues. Germline V lookup: CDR1 SGHVS, CDR2 FQNEAQ. DNA of the CDR3: TGTGCCAGCAGCTTAGTTACCGGGACTAGCGGGGGGGCAGATACGCAGTATTTT. Its translation: CASSLVTGTSGGADTQYF. The variable domain in full, completed from reference TRBV7-8 and TRBJ2-3, reads GAGVSQSPRYKVAKRGQDVALRCDPISGHVSLFWYQQALGQGPEFLTYFQNEAQLDKSGLPSDRFFAERPEGSVSTLKIQRTQQEDSAVYLCASSLVTGTSGGADTQYFGPGTRLTVL.

J is TRBJ2-5 and V is TRBV5-1, with D tentatively TRBD2 (5 bases). The CDR3 totals 15 residues. Germline loops: CDR1 SGHRS, CDR2 YFSETQ. V lost 3 bases to trimming and J lost 0 bases, with 12 bases between them. The CDR3, as DNA: TGCGCCAGCAGCTACTCCCCAGCGGACCAAGAGACCCAGTACTTC. Amino acid sequence: CASSYSPADQETQYF.

The V and J genes are TRBV7-7 and TRBJ2-5; a possible D gene is TRBD2 (6 bases). CDR1 and CDR2 (germline): SSHAT, FNYEAQ (reference sequence). V lost 5 bases to trimming and J lost 5 bases, with 21 bases between them. The CDR3 length is 16 residues. CDR3 in amino acids: CASSLTIETSPETQYF. The CDR3 nucleotides read TGTGCCAGCAGCCTCACCATCGAAACTAGCCCCGAGACCCAGTACTTC.

CDR3 residues: CASSLGIYEQYF. In DNA, the CDR3 is TGTGCCAGCAGCTTAGGCATTTACGAGCAGTACTTC. The chain links TRBV11-2 to TRBJ2-7, with D unclear. V lost 1 base and J lost 4, with 5 bases in between. The CDR3 consists of 12 residues. The germline gives CDR1 SGHAT, CDR2 FQNNGV. Filled out from reference TRBV11-2 and TRBJ2-7, the complete variable domain reads EAGVAQSPRYKIIEKRQSVAFWCNPISGHATLYWYQQILGQGPKLLIQFQNNGVVDDSQLPKDRFSAERLKGVDSTLKIQPAKLEDSAVYLCASSLGIYEQYFGPGTRLTVT.

This chain connects TRBV28 to TRBJ1-1; TRBD1 matches at 7 bases. Germline-derived CDR1 and CDR2 are MDHEN and SYDVKM. The CDR3 spans 15 residues. The trim removed 5 bases at V and 6 bases at J, leaving 12 bases unmatched. The CDR3, as DNA: TGTGCCAGCAGTAGGGGAGACAGGGCAGGGTCTGAAGCTTTCTTT. Translating gives CASSRGDRAGSEAFF.

The chain links TRBV6-5 to TRBJ1-6, with D unclear. V lost 6 bases and J lost 4, with 7 bases in between. The germline gives CDR1 MNHEY, CDR2 SVGAGI. The CDR3 is 13 residues long. CDR3 bases: TGTGCCAGCAGACGGTCTTATAATTCACCCCTCCACTTT. Translating gives CASRRSYNSPLHF.

The chain couples TRBV2 to TRBJ2-3; D tentatively fits TRBD1 or TRBD2 (5 bases each). The CDR3 loop spans 14 amino acids. Trimming took 10 bases from V and 5 from J, leaving 19 bases between them. Germline loops: CDR1 SNHLY, CDR2 FYNNEI. For the CDR3, the DNA is TGTGCCACCCTTAAATTTACTAGGGGAGATACGCAGTATTTT. This translates into CATLKFTRGDTQYF.

J is TRBJ1-2 and V is TRBV12-3 or TRBV12-4, with no clear D. The length of the CDR3 is 11 residues. The germline V and J ends were trimmed by 6 bases and 8 bases, with 10 bases remaining between them. The CDR3 DNA follows: TGTGCCAGCAGCAGGTCATGGGGCTACACCTTC. This sequence encodes CASSRSWGYTF.

This chain joins TRBV5-1 and TRBJ2-7; no reliable D call. CDR3 size: 14 residues. CDR1 and CDR2 (germline): SGHRS, YFSETQ. Trimming cost V 3 bases and J 6 bases, with 16 bases left between them. CDR3 protein: CASSWLPQRSEQYF. Here the CDR3 DNA reads TGCGCCAGCAGCTGGCTTCCCCAACGATCCGAGCAGTACTTC.

This clone was seen once. The genes are TRBV15 and TRBJ1-5, with D hard to call. This CDR3 spans 14 amino acids. Germline CDR1 LNHNV, CDR2 YYDKDF (reference sequence). V lost 1 base and J 2 bases, leaving 6 bases between the germline ends. For the CDR3, the DNA is TGTGCCACCAGCAGAGGGATTCGCAATCAGCCCCAGCATTTT. Encoded protein: CATSRGIRNQPQHF. The full variable domain, its missing parts supplied by reference TRBV15 and TRBJ1-5, is DAMVIQNPRYQVTQFGKPVTLSCSQTLNHNVMYWYQQKSSQAPKLLFHYYDKDFNNEADTPDNFQSRRPNTSFCFLDIRSPGLGDTAMYLCATSRGIRNQPQHFGDGTRLSIL.

The chain is built from TRBV20-1 and TRBJ1-1, with D possibly being TRBD1 (5 bases). The germline CDR1 and CDR2 sequences are DFQATT and SNEGSKA (reference sequence). The CDR3 totals 10 residues. Between the trimmed V and J ends, which lost 7 bases and 7 bases, there was a span of 10 bases. The CDR3 sequence: CSGGFGEAFF. For the CDR3, the DNA is TGCAGTGGGGGGTTCGGTGAAGCTTTCTTT.